Listed below are T cell receptor beta chains from one sample, sequenced in a study of T cells in tuberculosis. The data were produced by immunoSEQ multiplex PCR, yet TCRdb's version contains in-frame clones alone and is incomplete. The table has 40,000 or so clones, 94% seen once. Sequencing used PBMCs, obtained at tuberculosis diagnosis. These receptors originate from an adult with tuberculosis. Both conserved end residues are part of each CDR3. The D gene is left open where the match is weak. Clone size is not always given. Where it is, it says once, few, many or a class for expanded clones.

j_call clone_size v_call d_call cdr3_aa cdr3_nt
TRBJ2-7 . TRBV2 TRBD1 CASSSGQGTYEQYF TGTGCCAGCAGTTCGGGACAGGGCACCTACGAGCAGTACTTC
TRBJ2-7 . TRBV5-5 TRBD1 CASSPHIDRGLLEQYF TGTGCCAGCAGCCCCCACATAGACAGGGGACTTCTCGAGCAGTACTTC
TRBJ1-1 . TRBV18 TRBD1 CASSQSGGGTEAFF TGTGCCAGCTCGCAATCAGGGGGCGGCACTGAAGCTTTCTTT
TRBJ1-6 . TRBV11-2 TRBD1 CASSLDRGKSPLHF TGTGCCAGCAGCTTAGACAGGGGGAAGTCACCCCTCCACTTT
TRBJ2-1 . TRBV4-1 . CASSQTAGLGNEQFF TGCGCCAGCAGCCAAACGGCAGGGCTAGGCAATGAGCAGTTCTTC
TRBJ1-2 . TRBV19 TRBD1 CASSGTTGTGAGYTF TGTGCCAGTAGTGGAACGACCGGGACAGGGGCTGGCTACACCTTC
TRBJ1-1 . TRBV25-1 . CASSASGTPNTEAFF TGTGCCAGCAGTGCGTCCGGGACACCAAACACTGAAGCTTTCTTT
TRBJ1-3 once TRBV18 . CASSQLDSNSGNTIYF TGTGCCAGCTCACAACTCGACAGCAACTCTGGAAACACCATATATTTT
TRBJ1-3 . TRBV7-2 . CASSLSTGTSGNTIYF TGTGCCAGCAGCTTATCAACGGGTACCTCTGGAAACACCATATATTTT
TRBJ1-5 . TRBV27 . CASSLKGSYSNQPQHF TGTGCCAGCAGTTTAAAGGGGTCCTATAGCAATCAGCCCCAGCATTTT
TRBJ2-1 . TRBV19 TRBD1 CASSMRLRQGGNEQFF TGTGCCAGTAGTATGCGGTTAAGACAGGGTGGCAATGAGCAGTTCTTC
TRBJ2-2 . TRBV5-1 . CASSVMGGLILGELFF TGCGCCAGCAGCGTAATGGGAGGTCTGATATTAGGGGAGCTGTTTTTT
TRBJ1-3 . TRBV6-4 . CASSPTGLTPTFSGNTIYF TGTGCCAGCAGTCCAACAGGGCTGACTCCCACTTTCTCTGGAAACACCATATATTTT
TRBJ2-7 . TRBV27 . CASRAGRETPRHEQYF TGTGCCAGCAGGGCGGGACGGGAGACACCGCGCCACGAGCAGTACTTC
TRBJ1-2 . TRBV5-1 TRBD1 CASRQGGQLANYGYTF TGCGCCAGCAGACAGGGGGGACAGTTAGCTAACTATGGCTACACCTTC
TRBJ1-6 . TRBV27 TRBD1 CASSLDRGLYNSPLHF TGTGCCAGCAGTTTGGACAGGGGGCTATATAATTCACCCCTCCACTTT
TRBJ2-1 once TRBV5-1 . CASSLATVVNEQFF TGCGCCAGCAGCTTGGCGACTGTAGTCAATGAGCAGTTCTTC
TRBJ1-2 . TRBV6-1 . CASRVGADGYTF TGTGCCAGCAGGGTGGGGGCCGATGGCTACACCTTC
TRBJ1-1 . TRBV30 TRBD1 CAWSVTGTGALEAFF TGTGCCTGGAGTGTAACTGGGACAGGGGCGCTTGAAGCTTTCTTT
TRBJ2-3 . TRBV27 . CASSRIGQLLADTQYF TGTGCCAGCAGCCGAATCGGACAGCTACTCGCAGATACGCAGTATTTT
TRBJ1-4 . TRBV2 . CARRQRRNEKLFF TGTGCCAGAAGACAGCGTCGCAATGAAAAACTGTTTTTT
TRBJ2-2 . TRBV19 . CASSLPGANTGELFF TGTGCCAGTAGTCTCCCGGGAGCGAACACCGGGGAGCTGTTTTTT
TRBJ1-4 once TRBV4-3 . CASSQDRGSDEKLFF TGCGCCAGCAGCCAAGATCGGGGTTCGGATGAAAAACTGTTTTTT
TRBJ2-1 . TRBV7-2 TRBD2 CASSLDLTSGGTSYNEQFF TGTGCCAGCAGCCTGGATTTGACTAGCGGGGGGACCTCCTACAATGAGCAGTTCTTC
TRBJ2-7 . TRBV30 . CAWSDRTPHEQYF TGTGCCTGGAGTGACAGGACCCCCCACGAGCAGTACTTC
TRBJ2-4 . TRBV5-1 . CASSLGVGPPKNIQYF TGCGCCAGCAGCTTAGGAGTAGGTCCACCCAAAAACATTCAGTACTTC
TRBJ2-3 . TRBV4-3 TRBD2 CASGGGTTDTQYF TGCGCCAGCGGCGGGGGGACCACAGATACGCAGTATTTT
TRBJ1-1 . TRBV7-2 . CASSLGSRSTEAFF TGTGCCAGCAGCTTAGGATCTCGGAGCACTGAAGCTTTCTTT
TRBJ2-2 . TRBV19 TRBD1 CASRNDRGDTGELFF TGTGCCAGTCGGAATGACAGGGGGGACACCGGGGAGCTGTTTTTT
TRBJ1-2 few TRBV5-1 . CASSFDEGNYGYTF TGCGCCAGCAGCTTTGACGAGGGAAACTATGGCTACACCTTC
TRBJ2-2 . TRBV6-4 TRBD2 CASSGERGTGELFF TGTGCCAGCAGTGGCGAGCGGGGTACCGGGGAGCTGTTTTTT
TRBJ1-2 . TRBV6-5 . CASSSSNYGYTF TGTGCCAGCAGCTCTTCTAACTATGGCTACACCTTC
TRBJ2-5 . TRBV10-3 TRBD2 CAISELGLEETQYF TGTGCCATCAGTGAGTTGGGACTAGAAGAGACCCAGTACTTC
TRBJ2-7 . TRBV2 . CASSETGTDYEQYF TGTGCCAGCAGTGAAACGGGGACTGACTACGAGCAGTACTTC
TRBJ1-6 . TRBV11-2 . CASTLTSGEGGYSPLHF TGTGCCAGCACCCTCACAAGCGGTGAGGGAGGTTATTCACCCCTCCACTTT